One and the same sample provided the 31 T cell receptor beta chains below, sequenced in a study of control samples from healthy donors and cancer patients. Measured with immunoSEQ multiplex PCR; TCRdb has only the in-frame clones, and not every one. The sample yields about 170,000 clones, around 91% seen once. Material for sequencing was blood. All receptors come from a woman aged 25 to 39 in good health.

The gene calls are TRBV9 and TRBJ1-1; TRBD1 is a possible D gene (5 bases). Germline V CDR1 and CDR2: SGDLS, YYNGEE. Trimming shortened V by 0 bases and J by 1 base, and 10 bases separated the two germline ends. The CDR3 length is 15 residues. The CDR3 region has the DNA TGTGCCAGCAGCGTAGGCGTCGACAGGAACACTGAAGCTTTCTTT. Translation: CASSVGVDRNTEAFF.

This chain uses TRBV5-1 with TRBJ1-1; possibly TRBD1 for D (6 bases). CDR3 length: 14 amino acids. Germline V CDR1 and CDR2: SGHRS, YFSETQ. Trimming shortened V by 2 bases and J by 6 bases, and 14 bases separated the two germline ends. The chain's CDR3 is CASSFRGTSAEAFF. As DNA, the CDR3 is TGCGCCAGCAGCTTCAGGGGTACTAGCGCTGAAGCTTTCTTT.

The chain is built from TRBV18 and TRBJ1-2; TRBD1 aligns across 11 bases. Germline-derived CDR1 and CDR2 are KGHSH and LQKENI. V was clipped by 3 bases and J by 7 bases; unmatched bases: 4. This CDR3 has 14 residues. This CDR3 is CASSPGTGGSGYTF. Written as DNA, the CDR3 is TGTGCCAGCTCACCGGGGACAGGGGGGAGTGGCTACACCTTC.

V gene TRBV3-1 (or the pseudogene TRBV3-2) combines with J gene TRBJ2-1; D gene unclear. The germline V gene encodes CDR1 LGHDT and CDR2 YNNKEL (reference sequence). With 1 base removed from V and 8 bases from J, the gap between germline ends came to 6 bases. The CDR3 length is 12 residues. The CDR3 nucleotides read TGTGCCAGCAGCCAAGTCGTGCATGAGCAGTTCTTC. Residues: CASSQVVHEQFF.

The chain joins TRBV2 to TRBJ1-1, with 9 bases that match TRBD1. Germline trimming cut 7 bases from V and 1 base from J; bases unmatched to any gene: 4. This CDR3 has 14 amino acids. Looked up from germline, CDR1 is SNHLY and CDR2 is FYNNEI. CDR3 protein: CASKLDRGNTEAFF. The CDR3 nucleotides are TGTGCCAGCAAACTGGACAGGGGGAACACTGAAGCTTTCTTT.

Worth noting for this clone: This CDR3 is also generated by other DNA sequences in the sample. This chain links TRBV6-4 with TRBJ2-2; D remains ambiguous. The CDR3 runs 13 residues. Trimming took 4 bases from V and 0 from J, leaving 3 bases between them. CDR1 and CDR2 (germline): MRHNA, SNTAGT. The CDR3 DNA is TGTGCCAGCAGTGGTGCGAACACCGGGGAGCTGTTTTTT. It specifies CASSGANTGELFF.

V is TRBV18 and J is TRBJ2-2; unclear D gene. The CDR3 has 13 residues. The germline CDR1 and CDR2 sequences are KGHSH and LQKENI. Deletions cut 3 bases from V and 5 bases from J, with 7 bases between. The CDR3 protein is CASSPGPTGELFF. The DNA for the CDR3 is TGTGCCAGCTCACCCGGGCCGACCGGGGAGCTGTTTTTT.

The chain is built from TRBV9 and TRBJ2-7; 9 nucleotides match TRBD1. CDR3 length: 15 amino acids. Trimming took 2 bases from V and 3 from J; bases not matched to a gene: 6. Germline assignment: CDR1 SGDLS and CDR2 YYNGEE. Here the CDR3 DNA reads TGTGCCAGCAGCGTGGGGACAGGGTATAGCTACGAGCAGTACTTC. It yields the protein CASSVGTGYSYEQYF. Filled out from reference TRBV9 and TRBJ2-7, the complete variable domain reads DSGVTQTPKHLITATGQRVTLRCSPRSGDLSVYWYQQSLDQGLQFLIQYYNGEERAKGNILERFSAQQFPDLHSELNLSSLELGDSALYFCASSVGTGYSYEQYFGPGTRLTVT.

This sequence joins TRBV2 and TRBJ1-6, with D perhaps TRBD1 (6 bases). Germline V gene lookup returns CDR1 SNHLY and CDR2 FYNNEI. The CDR3 extends over 15 amino acids. Trimming removed 4 bases from V and 5 bases from J, with 12 bases in between. CDR3 coding DNA: TGTGCCAGCAGTGTCCGAGCAGGGGATAATTCACCCCTCCACTTT. It encodes CASSVRAGDNSPLHF.

The rearrangement uses TRBV7-2 and TRBJ1-6; 7 bases are shared with TRBD1. With 2 bases clipped from V and 0 bases from J, the junction kept 4 bases outside the gene matches. This CDR3 has 17 residues. CDR1 is SGHTA, CDR2 FQGNSA, per germline. The DNA for the CDR3 is TGTGCCAGCAGCTTAAGGGGACAGAGCTCCTATAATTCACCCCTCCACTTT. Translating gives CASSLRGQSSYNSPLHF.

The V call is TRBV5-5, the J call TRBJ1-5, with D uncertain. The V and J ends lost 2 bases and 0 bases respectively, with 9 bases between them. Germline assignment: CDR1 SGHKS and CDR2 YYEKEE (reference sequence). This CDR3 is built from 15 residues. CDR3: CASSFGSDSNQPQHF. The DNA for the CDR3 is TGTGCCAGCAGCTTTGGCTCAGATAGCAATCAGCCCCAGCATTTT.

CDR3: CASSLARGEQYF. The DNA of the CDR3 is TGTGCCAGCAGCTTAGCGCGGGGGGAGCAGTACTTC. The J gene is TRBJ2-7, the V gene TRBV7-9; TRBD2 aligns across 7 bases. Germline V gene data show CDR1 as SEHNR and CDR2 as FQNEAQ (reference sequence). V was pared by 0 bases and J by 7 bases, with 0 bases of the junction left unmatched. The CDR3 runs 12 residues.

J is TRBJ1-2 and V is TRBV20-1; perhaps TRBD1 as D (5 bases). The germline V and J ends were trimmed by 4 bases and 1 base, with 10 bases remaining between them. Per germline, CDR1 DFQATT and CDR2 SNEGSKA (reference sequence). The CDR3 consists of 13 residues. CDR3 bases: TGCAGTGCTACTGAACAGGTTAACTATGGCTACACCTTC. It yields the protein CSATEQVNYGYTF.

CDR3 DNA: TGTGCCAGCAGCTTGAGGAACCAAGAGACCCAGTACTTC. Translated: CASSLRNQETQYF. The chain combines TRBV7-3 with TRBJ2-5; no reliable D call. Germline assignment: CDR1 SGHTA and CDR2 FQGTGA. This CDR3 has 13 residues. The germline V and J ends were trimmed by 3 bases and 0 bases, with 5 bases remaining between them.

The rearrangement uses TRBV7-2 and TRBJ1-4, with no clear D. Germline CDR1 reads SGHTA; CDR2 reads FQGNSA. This CDR3 has 15 amino acids. Trimming shortened V by 4 bases and J by 3 bases, and 12 bases separated the two germline ends. CDR3 loop: CASSSTAPANEKLFF. The CDR3 DNA reads TGTGCCAGCAGCTCCACCGCCCCGGCTAATGAAAAACTGTTTTTT.

The J gene is TRBJ1-2, the V gene TRBV15; maybe TRBD1 (5 bases). The germline V and J ends were trimmed by 1 base and 5 bases, with 8 bases remaining between them. The CDR3 extends over 13 amino acids. Germline V gene lookup returns CDR1 LNHNV and CDR2 YYDKDF (reference sequence). CDR3 bases: TGTGCCACCAGCAGAGGGGAGGGGTATGGCTACACCTTC. Protein sequence: CATSRGEGYGYTF.

The chain carries TRBV6-5 and TRBJ2-7, with D perhaps TRBD2 (5 bases). V was cut by 2 bases and J by 2 bases, with 13 bases left in between. The CDR3 loop spans 15 amino acids. Germline values: CDR1 MNHEY, CDR2 SVGAGI. Written as DNA, the CDR3 is TGTGCCAGCAGTTACGCCAAAGCCGGGGCCTACGAGCAGTACTTC. Residues: CASSYAKAGAYEQYF.

Notes on this clone: Mismatch with germline at one junction end may stem from a read error. The chain has TRBV5-1 and TRBJ1-4; no firm D call. The CDR3 covers 13 residues. Germline CDR1 is SGHRS and CDR2 is YFSETQ. The CDR3: CANSLAPNEKLFF. Written as DNA, the CDR3 is TGCGCCAACAGCTTGGCTCCTAATGAAAAACTGTTTTTT.

The chain has TRBV6-1 and TRBJ1-4; maybe TRBD1 (6 bases). The V end was cut by 1 base, the J end by 8 bases, with 11 bases between. The CDR3 totals 14 residues. Germline loops: CDR1 MNHNS, CDR2 SASEGT. In DNA, the CDR3 is TGTGCCAGCAGTGAAGGGGGGGGCTGGGAAAAACTGTTTTTT. It encodes CASSEGGGWEKLFF.

V usage is TRBV11-3 and J usage is TRBJ1-6, with D tentatively TRBD1 (6 bases). The CDR3 runs to 15 residues. V was cut by 4 bases and J by 7 bases, with 14 bases left in between. Germline CDR1 and CDR2: SGHNT and YENEEA. The CDR3 region has the DNA TGTGCCAGCAGCTATTACAGGGAAGTGAATTCACCCCTCCACTTT. Translated: CASSYYREVNSPLHF.

This chain links TRBV10-3 with TRBJ2-7; 12 bases are shared with TRBD2. Germline V gene lookup returns CDR1 ENHRY and CDR2 SYGVKD. The CDR3 consists of 15 residues. V was pared by 8 bases and J by 4 bases, with 9 bases of the junction left unmatched. The CDR3 region has the DNA TGTGCCATCTCCACAACCGGGACTAGCGGGTACGAGCAGTACTTC. Translating it yields CAISTTGTSGYEQYF.

CDR3 nucleotides: TGTGCCAGCAGTTACTCGGGGGCGGGAGGGTTCTACAATGAGCAGTTCTTC. As protein: CASSYSGAGGFYNEQFF. V gene TRBV6-2 or TRBV6-3 combines with J gene TRBJ2-1; 9 bases are a match to TRBD2. The V gene's germline CDR1 is MNHEY and CDR2 SVGEGT. This CDR3 contains 17 residues. The junction had 6 bases not matched to a gene; V was cut back by 0 bases and J by 3 bases.

This sequence joins TRBV6-1 and TRBJ1-2; the D is unclear. The germline CDR1 and CDR2 sequences are MNHNS and SASEGT. This CDR3 contains 13 residues. V dropped 2 bases and J dropped 3 bases, with 7 bases sitting between them. CDR3 nucleotides: TGTGCCAGCAGTGAAATCACTGACTATGGCTACACCTTC. Protein sequence: CASSEITDYGYTF.

This chain connects TRBV7-9 to TRBJ2-7, with TRBD1 as a possible D gene (6 bases). The V gene's germline CDR1 is SEHNR and CDR2 FQNEAQ (reference sequence). V lost 1 base and J lost 3, with 13 bases in between. The CDR3 is 15 residues long. The DNA of the CDR3 is TGTGCCAGCAGCTTAGTTGGTAGGGGGAACTACGAGCAGTACTTC. Translated: CASSLVGRGNYEQYF.

The J gene is TRBJ1-1, the V gene TRBV6-4, with 10 nucleotides matching TRBD1. Per the germline V gene, CDR1 is MRHNA and CDR2 is SNTAGT. The CDR3 length is 14 residues. V lost 3 bases, J lost 4 bases, and 2 bases stayed unmatched. The CDR3 loop reads CASSEGQGTTEAFF. In nucleotides, the CDR3 is TGTGCCAGCAGTGAGGGACAGGGGACCACTGAAGCTTTCTTT.

The chain employs TRBV28 and TRBJ1-2; TRBD1 aligns across 7 bases. Germline lookup yields CDR1 MDHEN and CDR2 SYDVKM. V was pared by 5 bases and J by 8 bases, with 8 bases of the junction left unmatched. The CDR3 runs 13 residues. The CDR3 protein is CASSPTGRGGYTF. In DNA, the CDR3 is TGTGCCAGCAGTCCGACAGGGAGGGGAGGCTACACCTTC.

Worth noting for this clone: Other DNA sequences of this sample code for an identical CDR3. This sequence joins TRBV7-9 and TRBJ1-1; D is undetermined. The germline CDR1 and CDR2 sequences are SEHNR and FQNEAQ (reference sequence). Trimming shortened V by 0 bases and J by 2 bases, and 4 bases separated the two germline ends. The CDR3 runs 13 residues. The CDR3 region has the DNA TGTGCCAGCAGCTTAGCGCTAAACACTGAAGCTTTCTTT. This sequence encodes CASSLALNTEAFF.

On this clone itself: The sample has other DNA sequences that encode this CDR3 too. V gene TRBV7-7 combines with J gene TRBJ1-3; the match to TRBD1 covers 10 bases. The length of the CDR3 is 15 residues. The V gene's germline CDR1 is SSHAT and CDR2 FNYEAQ (reference sequence). The trim removed 4 bases at V and 2 bases at J, leaving 2 bases unmatched. This chain's CDR3 is CASSSGTGAGNTIYF. CDR3 DNA sequence: TGTGCCAGCAGCTCCGGGACAGGGGCTGGAAACACCATATATTTT.

This sequence joins TRBV11-2 and TRBJ1-6, with TRBD1 matching 7 bases. This CDR3 region has 14 residues. Germline assignment: CDR1 SGHAT and CDR2 FQNNGV. Trimming took 5 bases from V and 5 from J; bases not matched to a gene: 3. CDR3 DNA sequence: TGTGCCAGCAGCGTGGGACAGCATAATTCACCCCTCCACTTT. Amino acid sequence: CASSVGQHNSPLHF.

The rearrangement links TRBV6-5 to TRBJ1-1; TRBD1 aligns across 7 bases. The germline V gene encodes CDR1 MNHEY and CDR2 SVGAGI. V was clipped by 6 bases and J by 1 base; unmatched bases: 8. This CDR3 contains 15 residues. The CDR3 protein is CASRGQHTGNTEAFF. CDR3 DNA: TGTGCCAGCAGGGGACAGCATACGGGGAACACTGAAGCTTTCTTT.

V is TRBV6-4 and J is TRBJ2-1; possible D gene TRBD2, 6 bases. V was cut by 3 bases and J by 0 bases, with 15 bases left in between. The CDR3 is 17 residues long. Germline CDR1 and CDR2: MRHNA and SNTAGT. The CDR3 DNA sequence: TGTGCCAGCAGTGAAGGTCTAGCGTGGAGCTCCTACAATGAGCAGTTCTTC. Its protein product is CASSEGLAWSSYNEQFF.